This TCR beta chain is from a study of control samples from healthy donors and cancer patients. Generated by immunoSEQ multiplex PCR, the TCRdb table keeps only in-frame clones and is missing some. The sample lists about 120,000 clones; around 87% were seen once. The CDR3 covers 12 residues. Germline CDR1 is KGHSH and CDR2 is LQKENI. V shed 5 bases, J shed 11 bases, and the junction held 3 bases outside the gene matches. The V gene is TRBV18, the J gene TRBJ1-4, with TRBD1 identical over 9 bases. The sequencing sample was made of blood. The clonotype originates from a young man in good health. CDR3 in amino acids: CASSRTGEKLFF. The CDR3 DNA follows: TGTGCCAGCTCAAGGACAGGGGAGAAACTGTTTTTT.